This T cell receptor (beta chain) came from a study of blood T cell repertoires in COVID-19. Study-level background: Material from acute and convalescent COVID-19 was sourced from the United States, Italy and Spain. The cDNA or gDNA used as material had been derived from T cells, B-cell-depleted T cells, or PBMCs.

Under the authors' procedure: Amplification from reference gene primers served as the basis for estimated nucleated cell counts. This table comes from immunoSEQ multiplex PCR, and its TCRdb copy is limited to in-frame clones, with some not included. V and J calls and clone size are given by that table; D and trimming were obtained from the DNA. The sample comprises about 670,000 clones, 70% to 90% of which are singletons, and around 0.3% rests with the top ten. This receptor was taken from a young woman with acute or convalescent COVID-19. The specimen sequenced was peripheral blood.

CDR3 DNA sequence: TGTGCCAGCAGCTCGTCGCGGGGCATGAACACTGAAGCTTTCTTT. It encodes CASSSSRGMNTEAFF. This rearrangement joins TRBV5-8 to TRBJ1-1, with a possible D match to TRBD1 (5 bases). The germline CDR1 and CDR2 sequences are SGHTS and YDEGEE. The CDR3 length is 15 residues. The V end was cut by 3 bases, the J end by 0 bases, with 12 bases between.